Shown below are 12 T cell receptor beta chains from a single sample sequenced in a study of control samples from healthy donors and cancer patients (dated by TCRdb to the early 2020s). The library came from the immunoSEQ multiplex PCR assay. As stored in TCRdb, this immuneACCESS dataset retains in-frame rearrangements with V and J assigned. A fraction of the clones does not appear; measured against another copy, unresolved V genes explain less than half of the discrepancy, and the remainder lacks a known reason. Recorded for this sample are more than 95,000 clones; approximately 90% of them occurred a single time. The ten largest clones take up 2% to 3% of the sample. Sequencing was carried out using blood. The source is a woman in her seventies in good health.

Details on this clone: A read error may account for a junction end that differs from germline. The chain uses TRBV6-5 and TRBJ1-2; unclear D gene. The CDR3 extends over 13 amino acids. From germline, CDR1 is MNHEY and CDR2 SVGAGI. CDR3 region: CASSDSTRYGYTF. DNA for the CDR3: TGTGCCAGCAGTGACTCAACCCGCTATGGCTACACCTTC.

The rearrangement joins TRBV6-5 to TRBJ1-6, with no clear D. The length of the CDR3 is 13 residues. Between the trimmed V and J ends, which lost 7 bases and 5 bases, there was a span of 9 bases. Germline V gene data show CDR1 as MNHEY and CDR2 as SVGAGI. The CDR3, as DNA: TGTGCCAGCACCGTTATTGATAATTCACCCCTCCACTTT. Translation gives CASTVIDNSPLHF.

The rearrangement links TRBV27 to TRBJ1-1; no firm D call. Germline lookup yields CDR1 MNHEY and CDR2 SMNVEV (reference sequence). The germline V and J ends were trimmed by 3 bases and 4 bases, with 15 bases remaining between them. The CDR3 is 15 amino acids. The CDR3 sequence: CASSFQKGGSTEAFF. The CDR3, as DNA: TGTGCCAGCAGTTTTCAGAAGGGAGGGAGCACTGAAGCTTTCTTT.

The rearrangement joins TRBV24-1 to TRBJ1-1, with a tentative D call TRBD1 (6 bases). The V end was cut by 9 bases, the J end by 5 bases, with 15 bases between. The germline gives CDR1 KGHDR, CDR2 SFDVKD. The CDR3 spans 13 residues. The CDR3 nucleotides are TGTGCCACCTCCCAGGGGCCGGGGACTGAAGCTTTCTTT. This sequence encodes CATSQGPGTEAFF.

The gene calls are TRBV9 and TRBJ2-3; possible D gene TRBD2, 6 bases. Trimming took off 4 bases at V and 5 bases at J, with 11 bases between the two ends. Germline V gene sequence: CDR1 SGDLS, CDR2 YYNGEE. There are 13 residues in the CDR3. The CDR3 reads CASSTRELDTQYF. The CDR3 nucleotides are TGTGCCAGCAGCACCCGGGAGTTAGATACGCAGTATTTT.

This clone was seen once. The V call is TRBV27, the J call TRBJ1-1, with D unresolved. V gave up 0 bases and J gave up 11 bases, with 13 bases separating them. The CDR3 consists of 13 residues. Germline loops: CDR1 MNHEY, CDR2 SMNVEV (reference sequence). CDR3 loop: CASSLSRHIVAFF. CDR3 sequence (DNA): TGTGCCAGCAGTTTATCACGCCATATCGTGGCTTTCTTT.

The V gene is TRBV7-2, the J gene TRBJ1-1, with a weak D call TRBD1 (5 bases). The germline V gene encodes CDR1 SGHTA and CDR2 FQGNSA. This CDR3 region has 14 residues. V lost 1 base and J 1 base, leaving 7 bases between the germline ends. The DNA of the CDR3 is TGTGCCAGCAGCTTAGTCACAGGGAACACTGAAGCTTTCTTT. Its translation: CASSLVTGNTEAFF.

The V and J genes are TRBV5-1 and TRBJ2-7; a possible D gene is TRBD2 (6 bases). Trimming left V 3 bases short and J 7 bases short, with 11 bases between. The CDR3 totals 12 residues. Per the germline V gene, CDR1 is SGHRS and CDR2 is YFSETQ. As DNA, the CDR3 is TGCGCCAGCAGCTCGGGGGTCCGAGAGCAGTACTTC. This sequence encodes CASSSGVREQYF.

The rearrangement joins TRBV25-1 to TRBJ1-6; D gene uncertain. Trimming shortened V by 8 bases and J by 5 bases, and 10 bases separated the two germline ends. The CDR3 spans 13 residues. The germline CDR1 and CDR2 sequences are MGHDK and SYGVNS. The CDR3 region has the DNA TGTGCCAGCGCTCCGGGGAATAATTCACCCCTCCACTTT. Its protein product is CASAPGNNSPLHF.

The V gene is TRBV12-3 or TRBV12-4, the J gene TRBJ1-1, with D perhaps TRBD1 (5 bases). This CDR3 is built from 13 residues. V dropped 5 bases and J dropped 14 bases, with 21 bases sitting between them. CDR3 sequence reads: CASSPGPPFNVFF. The CDR3 DNA follows: TGTGCCAGCAGTCCGGGACCGCCGTTTAACGTGTTCTTT.

This chain joins TRBV5-1 and TRBJ1-4, with D maybe TRBD1 (6 bases). Trimming pared 4 bases from V and 8 bases from J, leaving 15 bases between. The CDR3 sequence is 14 residues long. Germline V lookup: CDR1 SGHRS, CDR2 YFSETQ. CDR3 sequence reads: CASSPTGKGEKLFF. CDR3 bases: TGCGCCAGCAGCCCAACAGGGAAAGGGGAAAAACTGTTTTTT.

The V and J genes are TRBV5-1 and TRBJ2-7; 7 positions match TRBD1. Trimming cost V 4 bases and J 3 bases; bases outside gene matches: 10. This CDR3 region has 15 residues. CDR1 and CDR2 (germline): SGHRS, YFSETQ. The CDR3 bases are TGCGCCAGCAGCCCAGACGGGACAGCCGTCTACGAGCAGTACTTC. It encodes CASSPDGTAVYEQYF.